The TCR beta chain under discussion was sequenced for a study of T cells in Graves' hyperthyroidism and ophthalmopathy. Patients were excluded for uncontrolled infection, other autoimmune disease, pregnancy or lactation. Based on clinical symptoms, serum thyroxine and TRAb, thyroid ultrasound and orbital computed tomography, diagnoses were reached. Study-level results: In simple terms, a model built on 13 V-J features told ophthalmopathy apart from stable hyperthyroidism. The majority of expanded thyroid clonotypes above 0.001 also appeared in blood.

Using RNA transcripts as the source, TCR beta CDR3 regions were amplified. Carried out on the TCR CDR3, a first-round RT-PCR used the HTBI primer set. TCRdb redid the calling of the multiplex PCR reads with MiXCR, one entry per CDR3 protein. Found here are about 660,000 distinct CDR3 sequences, 45% of them singletons; the top ten hold approximately 6.8%. This clonotype was seen a handful of times. The antigen is unknown. Losses at the gene ends were 6 bases for V and 5 bases for J; bases not matched to a gene: 6. The CDR3 covers 14 residues. The germline gives CDR1 SEHNR, CDR2 FQNEAQ (reference sequence).

The sequenced sample was peripheral blood or thyroid tissue (not recorded which). This clonotype originated in an adult man with Graves' disease, either hyperthyroidism or ophthalmopathy (not recorded which). The V gene is TRBV7-9, the J gene TRBJ1-4; 7 positions match TRBD1. CDR3 coding DNA: TGTGCCAGCAGACCGGGACAGAAGAATGAAAAACTGTTTTTT. This translates into CASRPGQKNEKLFF.